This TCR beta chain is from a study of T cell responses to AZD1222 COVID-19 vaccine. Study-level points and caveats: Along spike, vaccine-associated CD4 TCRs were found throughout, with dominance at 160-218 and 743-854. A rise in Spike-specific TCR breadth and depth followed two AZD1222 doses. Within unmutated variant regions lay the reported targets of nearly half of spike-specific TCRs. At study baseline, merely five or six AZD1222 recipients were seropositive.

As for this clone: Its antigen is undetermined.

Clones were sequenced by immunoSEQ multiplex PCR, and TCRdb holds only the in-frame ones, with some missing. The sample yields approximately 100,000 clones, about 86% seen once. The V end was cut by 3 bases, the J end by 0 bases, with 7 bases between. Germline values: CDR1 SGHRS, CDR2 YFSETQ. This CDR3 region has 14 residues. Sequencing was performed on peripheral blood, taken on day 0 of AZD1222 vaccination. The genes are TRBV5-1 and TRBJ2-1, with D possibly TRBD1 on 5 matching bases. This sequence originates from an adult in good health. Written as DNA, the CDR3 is TGCGCCAGCAGCTCCGACAGCTCCTACAATGAGCAGTTCTTC. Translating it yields CASSSDSSYNEQFF.